This TCR beta chain was sequenced in a study of beta chain features in type 1 diabetes (dated by TCRdb to the late 2010s). For the study in its entirety: Patients and healthy donors did not differ in mean age, gender distribution, total cell number or subset yield. The study compared TCRB repertoires of sorted circulating CD4+ T cell subsets between recently diagnosed type 1 diabetes patients and matched healthy donors. Naive and central memory subsets were obtained from all 30 or so donors, but regulatory and stem cell-like memory subsets were isolated from only 8 patients and roughly 8 healthy donors. A total of roughly 100 million sorted cells were examined across all samples, and the number of cells per subset was strongly correlated with RNA yield.

Comments on this clone: Its antigen remains undetermined. Per-base quality was not reported, and no clone a single base away is much larger than it.

A single peripheral blood draw of about 116 mL on average was collected from each donor into heparinised tubes. Naive, central memory, regulatory and stem cell-like memory CD4+ T cells were sorted on a BD FACSAria II using a panel including CD45RO, CCR7, CD25, CD127, CD95 and CD27. Purity was above 95% for every sorted population. Right away, PBMCs were isolated by Lymphoprep density gradient centrifugation and were stained directly, with no culture step. To minimize batch effects, samples were stained and sorted in pairs, one healthy donor with one patient per experiment. The High Capacity cDNA Reverse Transcription Kit was used to reverse transcribe all of the isolated RNA, meaning that expressed TCRB transcripts were what got sequenced. Deep immunoSEQ sequencing was performed on naive, central memory and regulatory T cell samples, with an average of around 3.4 million total reads per sample. Sorted cells were lysed in RLT buffer, and RNA was extracted using DNase-treated RNeasy Micro or Mini kits according to cell number. To prevent cross-contamination, every cell subset was processed on its own, while patient and healthy donor samples were processed together. The immunoSEQ multiplex PCR was used to amplify TCRB sequences from cDNA, generating 87-bp fragments that spanned the CDR3 region. Amplicons were sequenced on the Illumina HiSeq platform. The study's processing was this. Synthetic template baselines were used to correct PCR bias computationally, reads within Hamming distance 2 were collapsed, and singletons that could not be merged were discarded. Reads were aligned against IMGT to assign V, D and J genes, CDR3 length and insertions or deletions at six rearrangement sites. Within each subset, clonotype counts were normalized to sorted cell number, after which true diversity and Gini coefficients were computed with the tcR R package. The overlap coefficient, calculated on TCRB nucleotide sequences, was used to measure repertoire sharing. Not all clones reach the TCRdb copy of this immuneACCESS table, which keeps in-frame sequences only. Checked studies attribute under half of the gap to unresolved V genes and leave the rest unexplained. Clonal size and the V and J genes are those of that table, whereas D and trimming came from the DNA. This sample holds roughly 150,000 clones; around 10% were observed only once. The ten largest clones add up to approximately 2% of the sample.

Summary of the overall study and its limitations: At VDJ recombination sites, type 1 diabetes patients had fewer insertions and more deleted nucleotides, which implies abnormalities in thymic rearrangement. Because cDNA was sequenced instead of genomic DNA, activated cells with high expression could be over-represented, although the groups did not differ in activation or CD3 levels. The naive, central memory and regulatory TCRB repertoires appeared to resemble one another more closely among patients than among healthy donors. Shorter templates might have been favored by PCR, but patient and control samples were amplified and corrected together, so both groups would have been affected equally by any skew. Type 1 diabetes patients showed a moderate but significant shortening of TCRB CDR3 length in all four CD4+ subsets. Because the HLA sub-analyses included only small numbers of individuals, any influence of HLA type on TCRB rearrangement was left unresolved.

This clonotype was obtained from a man aged 18 to 29 in good health. Sequencing was performed on central memory CD4+ T cells from blood.

The DNA sequence is given as TGCGCCAGCAGCCAGAGTTTAGTCCAAGAGACCCAGTACTTC. This yields the protein CASSQSLVQETQYF. The sequence links TRBV4-3 to TRBJ2-5; the D gene is not confidently resolved. The germline V gene supplies CDR1 LGHNA and CDR2 YSLEER. V is clipped by 3 bases and J by 1 base, and the sequence between their germline boundaries is 9 bases long. Measured from the cysteine to the phenylalanine, the CDR3 is 14 residues long. Of all the DNA, just the CDR3 is kept, 42 bases in frame from base 1.